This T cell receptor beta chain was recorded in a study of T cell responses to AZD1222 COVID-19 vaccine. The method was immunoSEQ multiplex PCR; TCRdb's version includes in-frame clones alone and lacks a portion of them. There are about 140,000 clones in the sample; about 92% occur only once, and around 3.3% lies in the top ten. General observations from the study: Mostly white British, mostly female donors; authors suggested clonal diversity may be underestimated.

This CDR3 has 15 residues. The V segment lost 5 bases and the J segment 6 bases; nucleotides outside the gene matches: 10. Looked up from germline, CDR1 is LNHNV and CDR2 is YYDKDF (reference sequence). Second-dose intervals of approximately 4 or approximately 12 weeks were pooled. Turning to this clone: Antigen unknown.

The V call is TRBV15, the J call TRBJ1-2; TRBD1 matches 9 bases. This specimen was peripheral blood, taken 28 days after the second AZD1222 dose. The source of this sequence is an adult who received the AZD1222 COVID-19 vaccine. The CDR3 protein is CATSRTAGTGHGYTF. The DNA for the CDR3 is TGTGCCACCAGCCGAACCGCCGGGACAGGGCATGGCTACACCTTC.